The clone carrying this T cell receptor beta chain has just a few counts. This record comes from a study of blood T cell repertoires in COVID-19. Study overall: From T cells, B-cell-depleted T cells, or PBMCs came the material, which was cDNA or gDNA.

As originally analysed: Reference gene primers were amplified, and this amplification served to estimate nucleated cell counts. Profiling relied on immunoSEQ multiplex PCR, and the TCRdb table lists in-frame clones only, not all of them. V, J and clone size were drawn from that table, and D and trimming were deduced from the DNA. The sample holds 100,000 to 150,000 clones, about four fifths seen once. This receptor was identified in a man between 25 and 39 years old with COVID-19, enrolled during active disease. Sequenced material: peripheral blood.

This CDR3 reads CASSYGGSSTEAFF. The CDR3 DNA is TGTGCCAGCAGTTACGGGGGCTCGAGCACTGAAGCTTTCTTT. V usage is TRBV6-5 and J usage is TRBJ1-1; a possible D gene is TRBD1 (6 bases). Germline CDR1 reads MNHEY; CDR2 reads SVGAGI. The V gene lost 2 bases and the J gene lost 4 bases, with 11 bases spanning the gap. This CDR3 has 14 residues.